These 28 T cell receptor beta chains were sequenced from one sample in a study of CXCR3-negative and CXCR3-positive naive CD8 T cells. 5' RACE with UMI labels generated the TRB cDNA libraries. From the 5' RACE reads, TCRdb lists one entry per CDR3 protein and no DNA. The sample table includes 70,000 to 95,000 distinct CDR3 sequences. Sequencing was done on a sample of naive CXCR3- CD8+ T cells from blood. As to subset: CD45RO-CCR7+CD27+CD95- naive CD8+ T cells lacking CXCR3 (TNR3-). The receptors here all came from a human donor in good health. Some clones in this sample may be carry-over from other donors' samples.

This chain uses TRBV12-3 or TRBV12-4 with TRBJ2-1; TCRdb calls TRBD1, which cannot be checked without DNA. The CDR3 is 14 residues long. CDR3 region: CASSLLIPPVEQFF.

The J gene is TRBJ2-3, the V gene TRBV11-1; lacking DNA, the TRBD1 call made by TCRdb goes unchecked. The CDR3 has 15 residues. Looked up from germline, CDR1 is SGHAT and CDR2 is FQDESV (reference sequence). The CDR3 loop is CASSPRGPEWDTQYF.

V is TRBV21-1 and J is TRBJ2-3; TCRdb returns TRBD2, unconfirmable since there is no DNA. TRBV21-1 is tagged as a pseudogene. The CDR3 is 17 amino acids. CDR3 loop: CASSKRPGLIMHDTQYF.

The rearrangement uses TRBV7-9 and TRBJ2-1. Germline CDR1 reads SEHNR; CDR2 reads FQNEAQ (reference sequence). This CDR3 has 14 residues. The CDR3 sequence is CASSSSGSFYEQFF. Together with reference TRBV7-9 and TRBJ2-1, the CDR3 gives the full variable domain: DTGVSQNPRHKITKRGQNVTFRCDPISEHNRLYWYRQTLGQGPEFLTYFQNEAQLEKSRLLSDRFSAERPKGSFSTLEIQRTEQGDSAMYLCASSSSGSFYEQFFGPGTRLTVL.

V gene TRBV7-9 combines with J gene TRBJ1-6; TCRdb proposes TRBD1, but this gene call is untestable without DNA. The CDR3 is 13 amino acids. Germline V CDR1 and CDR2: SEHNR, FQNEAQ (reference sequence). CDR3 residues: CASRRDGNSPLHF.

This chain connects TRBV29-1 to TRBJ1-1; TCRdb selects TRBD1, and the lack of DNA leaves this call unchecked. This CDR3 has 13 amino acids. Germline V CDR1 and CDR2: SQVTM, ANQGSEA. The CDR3 region is CSVWGAGPTEAFF.

V is TRBV10-3 and J is TRBJ1-1. The length of the CDR3 is 14 residues. Germline CDR1 is ENHRY and CDR2 is SYGVKD. CDR3 loop: CAISEGGINTEAFF.

This rearrangement joins TRBV3-1 to TRBJ2-1; TCRdb names TRBD1, which stays unverified in the absence of DNA. From germline, CDR1 is LGHDT and CDR2 YNNKEL (reference sequence). The CDR3 consists of 16 residues. CDR3 sequence reads: CASSQMGTGGLDEQFF.

The chain carries TRBV19 and TRBJ2-1; lacking DNA, the TRBD2 call made by TCRdb goes unchecked. Looked up from germline, CDR1 is LNHDA and CDR2 is SQIVND (reference sequence). The CDR3 is 14 residues long. CDR3 region: CASSMARELPEQFF. Drawing the rest from reference TRBV19 and TRBJ2-1, the complete variable domain is DGGITQSPKYLFRKEGQNVTLSCEQNLNHDAMYWYRQDPGQGLRLIYYSQIVNDFQKGDIAEGYSVSREKKESFPLTVTSAQKNPTAFYLCASSMARELPEQFFGPGTRLTVL.

The rearrangement links TRBV7-9 to TRBJ2-4; TCRdb's D call of TRBD1 is untestable without DNA. Germline CDR1 and CDR2: SEHNR and FQNEAQ (reference sequence). This CDR3 comprises 11 residues. The CDR3 sequence: CASSSGQEQYF.

The chain links TRBV29-1 to TRBJ2-1; no DNA is available, so the TRBD2 call from TCRdb remains unchecked. CDR3 length: 17 residues. In germline, CDR1 is SQVTM, CDR2 ANQGSEA. CDR3 region: CSVEEIGRALPYNEQFF.

The V gene is TRBV30, the J gene TRBJ1-3. This CDR3 has 14 residues. CDR1 and CDR2 (germline): GTSNPN, SVGIG (reference sequence). The CDR3 here is CAWSGGTSGNTIYF.

The rearrangement uses TRBV11-3 and TRBJ2-2. From germline, CDR1 is SGHNT and CDR2 YENEEA. The CDR3 consists of 16 residues. The CDR3 is CASSSYASEDTGELFF. Full variable domain (outside the CDR3, taken from reference TRBV11-3 and TRBJ2-2): EAGVVQSPRYKIIEKKQPVAFWCNPISGHNTLYWYLQNLGQGPELLIRYENEEAVDDSQLPKDRFSAERLKGVDSTLKIQPAELGDSAVYLCASSSYASEDTGELFFGEGSRLTVL.

The chain's CDR3 is CASASSGLPAEAFF. The chain couples TRBV12-3 or TRBV12-4 to TRBJ1-1. This CDR3 contains 14 residues.

This CDR3 is CASIGAPNTEAFF. This chain joins TRBV12-3 or TRBV12-4 and TRBJ1-1. The CDR3 length is 13 residues.

The chain is built from TRBV7-2 and TRBJ1-2. Germline-derived CDR1 and CDR2 are SGHTA and FQGNSA. The CDR3 totals 13 residues. CDR3 amino acids: CASSPTDYYGYTF. The variable domain in full, completed from reference TRBV7-2 and TRBJ1-2, reads GAGVSQSPSNKVTEKGKDVELRCDPISGHTALYWYRQSLGQGLEFLIYFQGNSAPDKSGLPSDRFSAERTGGSVSTLTIQRTQQEDSAVYLCASSPTDYYGYTFGSGTRLTVV.

The chain has TRBV20-1 and TRBJ2-1; checking the TCRdb D call of TRBD2 is not possible without DNA. The CDR3 has 16 residues. Germline lookup yields CDR1 DFQATT and CDR2 SNEGSKA (reference sequence). CDR3: CSAPPPGRAKADEQFF.

V gene TRBV29-1 combines with J gene TRBJ2-1; TCRdb designates TRBD1, a call that cannot be tested without DNA. The CDR3 sequence is 14 residues long. CDR1 and CDR2 from the germline V gene are SQVTM and ANQGSEA. CDR3 loop: CSVPPSGAVNEQFF.

The rearrangement uses TRBV15 and TRBJ2-7; the D call from TCRdb, TRBD1, cannot be confirmed without DNA. The germline V gene encodes CDR1 LNHNV and CDR2 YYDKDF (reference sequence). The CDR3 has 13 amino acids. Here the CDR3 reads CATSTWDSYEQYF. Full variable domain (missing parts from reference TRBV15 and TRBJ2-7): DAMVIQNPRYQVTQFGKPVTLSCSQTLNHNVMYWYQQKSSQAPKLLFHYYDKDFNNEADTPDNFQSRRPNTSFCFLDIRSPGLGDTAMYLCATSTWDSYEQYFGPGTRLTVT.

The chain combines TRBV20-1 with TRBJ2-7; TCRdb indicates TRBD2, and absent DNA this call remains unverified. The CDR3 contains 15 residues. Germline V CDR1 and CDR2: DFQATT, SNEGSKA (reference sequence). CDR3 loop: CSARDHLAGPGEQYF.

V and J are TRBV12-3 or TRBV12-4 and TRBJ2-3; TCRdb selects TRBD1, and the lack of DNA leaves this call unchecked. The CDR3 spans 15 residues. CDR3 sequence reads: CASSFRQGPTDTQYF.

The chain combines TRBV4-3 with TRBJ1-4; no DNA is available, so the TRBD1 call from TCRdb remains unchecked. CDR3 length: 15 amino acids. In germline, CDR1 is LGHNA, CDR2 YSLEER. This CDR3 reads CASSQTGGTGEKLFF.

The V call is TRBV4-2, the J call TRBJ2-5; TCRdb returns TRBD1, unconfirmable since there is no DNA. The germline gives CDR1 LGHNA, CDR2 YNFKEQ. This CDR3 region has 15 residues. The CDR3 loop reads CASSQDRPGQETQYF.

The gene calls are TRBV7-9 and TRBJ2-1. CDR1 SEHNR and CDR2 FQNEAQ come from the germline V gene (reference sequence). CDR3 length equals 12 residues. CDR3 amino acids: CASSPLSNEQFF.

V usage is TRBV14 and J usage is TRBJ2-7; TCRdb's D call of TRBD1 is untestable without DNA. Germline V CDR1 and CDR2: SGHDN, FVKESK. This CDR3 has 15 residues. The CDR3 loop is CASSQDIADWGEQYF. Together with reference TRBV14 and TRBJ2-7, the CDR3 gives the full variable domain: EAGVTQFPSHSVIEKGQTVTLRCDPISGHDNLYWYRRVMGKEIKFLLHFVKESKQDESGMPNNRFLAERTGGTYSTLKVQPAELEDSGVYFCASSQDIADWGEQYFGPGTRLTVT.

The genes are TRBV29-1 and TRBJ2-7. The CDR3 runs to 13 residues. Germline assignment: CDR1 SQVTM and CDR2 ANQGSEA. The CDR3 protein is CSVKTGDSYEQYF.

The rearrangement joins TRBV5-5 to TRBJ2-2. Germline CDR1 reads SGHKS; CDR2 reads YYEKEE (reference sequence). CDR3 size: 13 residues. CDR3 sequence: CASSLVRTGELFF.

This sequence joins TRBV9 and TRBJ2-1; the TCRdb D gene call, TRBD1, has no DNA to confirm it. Germline CDR1 is SGDLS and CDR2 is YYNGEE. CDR3 length: 13 residues. The CDR3: CASSVEGGNEQFF.